This TCR beta chain was documented in a study of blood T cell repertoires in COVID-19. Study in general: Samples of COVID-19 (acute and convalescent) were obtained from the United States, Italy and Spain. Sources were T cells, B-cell-depleted T cells, or PBMCs; the material itself was cDNA or gDNA.

This table comes from immunoSEQ multiplex PCR, and its TCRdb copy is limited to in-frame clones, with some not included. The data contain roughly 290,000 clones, nearly 90% of them singletons. Deletions cut 2 bases from V and 3 bases from J, with 13 bases between. The CDR3 contains 15 residues. CDR1 is SGHVS and CDR2 is FNYEAQ in the germline V gene. This chain uses TRBV7-6 with TRBJ2-5; D remains unclear. The receptor comes from a woman in her late teens or twenties with acute COVID-19. Sequenced material: PBMCs or T cells enriched from blood (not recorded which). This CDR3 reads CASSLTIPFKETQYF. DNA of the CDR3: TGTGCCAGCAGCTTAACTATTCCTTTCAAAGAGACCCAGTACTTC.